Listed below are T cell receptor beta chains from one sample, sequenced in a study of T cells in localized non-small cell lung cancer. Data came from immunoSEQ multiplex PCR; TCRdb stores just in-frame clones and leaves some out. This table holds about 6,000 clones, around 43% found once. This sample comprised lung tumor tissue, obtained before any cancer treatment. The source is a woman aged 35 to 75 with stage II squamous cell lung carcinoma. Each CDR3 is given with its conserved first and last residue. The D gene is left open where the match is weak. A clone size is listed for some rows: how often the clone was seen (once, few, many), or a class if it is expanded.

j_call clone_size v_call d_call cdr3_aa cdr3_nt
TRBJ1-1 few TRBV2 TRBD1 CASSEAATGTNTEAFF TGTGCCAGCAGTGAAGCCGCGACAGGGACGAACACTGAAGCTTTCTTT
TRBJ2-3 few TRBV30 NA CAWNRVTDTQYF TGTGCCTGGAACAGGGTCACAGATACGCAGTATTTT
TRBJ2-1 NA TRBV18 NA CASSPVNNEQFF TGTGCCAGCTCACCGGTTAACAATGAGCAGTTCTTC
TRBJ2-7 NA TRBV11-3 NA CASSLSAGSKLGEQYF TGTGCCAGCAGCTTATCGGCGGGGTCAAAACTGGGGGAGCAGTACTTC
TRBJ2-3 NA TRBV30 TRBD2 CAWSVRSGRKDTQYF TGTGCCTGGAGTGTCCGTAGCGGGAGGAAAGATACGCAGTATTTT
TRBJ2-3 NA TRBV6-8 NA CASSLDLGDTQYF TGTGCCAGCAGTTTAGACCTGGGGGATACGCAGTATTTT
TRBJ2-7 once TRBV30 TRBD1 CAWSVRTGIHEQYF TGTGCCTGGAGTGTCCGGACAGGGATCCACGAGCAGTACTTC
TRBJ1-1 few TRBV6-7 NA CASMRVAEAFF TGTGCCAGCATGAGGGTGGCTGAAGCTTTCTTT
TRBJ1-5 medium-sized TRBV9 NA CASSVGAAQPQHF TGTGCCAGCAGCGTAGGGGCAGCTCAGCCCCAGCATTTT
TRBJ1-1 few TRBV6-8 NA CASSYSISNTEAFF TGTGCCAGCAGTTACTCAATTAGCAACACTGAAGCTTTCTTT
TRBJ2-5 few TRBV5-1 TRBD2 CASSPSPPLAVQETQYF TGCGCCAGCAGCCCCTCCCCACCTCTAGCGGTCCAAGAGACCCAGTACTTC